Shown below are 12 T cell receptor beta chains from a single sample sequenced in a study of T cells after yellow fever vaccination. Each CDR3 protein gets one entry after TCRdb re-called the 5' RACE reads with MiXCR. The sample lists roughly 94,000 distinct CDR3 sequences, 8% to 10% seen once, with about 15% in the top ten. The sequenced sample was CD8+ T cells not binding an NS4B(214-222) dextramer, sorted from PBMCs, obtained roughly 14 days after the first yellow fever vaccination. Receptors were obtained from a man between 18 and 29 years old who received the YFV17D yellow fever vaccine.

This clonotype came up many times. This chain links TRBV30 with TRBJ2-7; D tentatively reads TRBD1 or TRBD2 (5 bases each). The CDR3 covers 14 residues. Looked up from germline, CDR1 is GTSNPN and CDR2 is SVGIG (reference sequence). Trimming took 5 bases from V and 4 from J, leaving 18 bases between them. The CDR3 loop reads CAWVPRGRRYEQYF. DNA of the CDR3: TGTGCCTGGGTTCCCCGGGGCCGGAGATACGAGCAGTACTTC.

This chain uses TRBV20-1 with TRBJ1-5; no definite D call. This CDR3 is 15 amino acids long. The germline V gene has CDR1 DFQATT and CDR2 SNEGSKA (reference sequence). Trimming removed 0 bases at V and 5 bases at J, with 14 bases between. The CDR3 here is CSARDTPGSDQPQHF. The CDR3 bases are TGCAGTGCTAGAGACACCCCCGGGTCCGATCAGCCCCAGCATTTT.

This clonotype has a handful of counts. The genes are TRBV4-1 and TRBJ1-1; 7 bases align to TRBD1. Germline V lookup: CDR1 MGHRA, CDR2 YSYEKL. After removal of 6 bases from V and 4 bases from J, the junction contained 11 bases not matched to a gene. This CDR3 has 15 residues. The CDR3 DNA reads TGCGCCAGCAGTCCAGTCCGACAGGGTGGCACTGAAGCTTTCTTT. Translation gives CASSPVRQGGTEAFF.

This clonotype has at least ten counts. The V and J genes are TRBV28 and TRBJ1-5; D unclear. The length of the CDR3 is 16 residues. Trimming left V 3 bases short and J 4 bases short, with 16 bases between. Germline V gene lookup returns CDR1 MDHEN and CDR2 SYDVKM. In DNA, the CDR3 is TGTGCCAGCAGTTTCGTCGTAGCAGAAGATAATCAGCCCCAGCATTTT. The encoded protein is CASSFVVAEDNQPQHF.

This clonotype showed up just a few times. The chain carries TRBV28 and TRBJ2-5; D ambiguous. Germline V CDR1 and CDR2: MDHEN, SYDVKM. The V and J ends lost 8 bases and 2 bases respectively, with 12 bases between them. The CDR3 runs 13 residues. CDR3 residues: CASRLRAQETQYF. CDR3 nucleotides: TGTGCCAGCCGACTCCGGGCACAAGAGACCCAGTACTTC.

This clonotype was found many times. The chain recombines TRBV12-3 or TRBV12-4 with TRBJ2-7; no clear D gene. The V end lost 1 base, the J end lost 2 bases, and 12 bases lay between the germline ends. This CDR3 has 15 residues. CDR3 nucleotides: TGTGCCAGCAGTTTAGGGATATGGGCGACCTACGAGCAGTACTTC. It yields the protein CASSLGIWATYEQYF.

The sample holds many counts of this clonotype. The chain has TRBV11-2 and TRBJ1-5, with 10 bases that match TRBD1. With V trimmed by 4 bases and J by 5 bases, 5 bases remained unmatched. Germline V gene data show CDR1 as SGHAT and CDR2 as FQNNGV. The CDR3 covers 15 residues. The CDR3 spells CASSSGQGDDQPQHF. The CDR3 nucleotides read TGTGCCAGCAGCTCCGGACAGGGGGATGATCAGCCCCAGCATTTT.

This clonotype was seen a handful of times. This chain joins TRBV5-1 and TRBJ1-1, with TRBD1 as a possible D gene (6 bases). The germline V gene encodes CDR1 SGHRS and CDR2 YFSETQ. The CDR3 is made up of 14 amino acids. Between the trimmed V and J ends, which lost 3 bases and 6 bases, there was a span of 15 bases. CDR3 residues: CASSSETGRPEAFF. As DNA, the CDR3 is TGCGCCAGCAGCTCAGAGACAGGTCGGCCTGAAGCTTTCTTT.

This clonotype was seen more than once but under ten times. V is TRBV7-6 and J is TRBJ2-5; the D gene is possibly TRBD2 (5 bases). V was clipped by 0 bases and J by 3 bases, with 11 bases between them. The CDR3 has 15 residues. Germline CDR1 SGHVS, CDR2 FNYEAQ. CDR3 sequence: CASSLAFFGKETQYF. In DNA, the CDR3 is TGTGCCAGCAGCTTAGCCTTTTTCGGGAAAGAGACCCAGTACTTC.

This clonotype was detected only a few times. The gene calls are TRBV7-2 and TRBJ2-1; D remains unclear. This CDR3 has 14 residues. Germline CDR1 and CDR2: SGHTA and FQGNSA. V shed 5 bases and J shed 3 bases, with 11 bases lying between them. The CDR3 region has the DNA TGTGCCAGCAGCCCAAGGACCAACTACAATGAGCAGTTCTTC. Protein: CASSPRTNYNEQFF.

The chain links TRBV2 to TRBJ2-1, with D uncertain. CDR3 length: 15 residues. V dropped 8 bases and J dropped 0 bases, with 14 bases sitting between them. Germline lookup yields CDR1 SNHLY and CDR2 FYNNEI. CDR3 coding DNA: TGTGCCAGCGTAGGTTGGGGATCCTCCTACAATGAGCAGTTCTTC. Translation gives CASVGWGSSYNEQFF.

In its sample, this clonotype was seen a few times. The CDR3 DNA reads TGTGCCAGCAGTTTAGGGGGCACAGATACGCAGTATTTT. This translates into CASSLGGTDTQYF. The rearrangement uses TRBV27 and TRBJ2-3; D is ambiguous. The length of the CDR3 is 13 residues. Per germline, CDR1 MNHEY and CDR2 SMNVEV (reference sequence). The V end lost 2 bases, the J end lost 1 base, and 4 bases lay between the germline ends.